Below, one TCR beta chain is given with its context. This sample is part of a study of OX40 agonist ivuxolimab in advanced cancers. The wider study: Checkpoint inhibitors had been given previously to approximately 40% of patients. Partial responses were observed in three patients, of whom one had hepatocellular carcinoma and two had cutaneous melanoma.

The repertoire was sequenced with immunoSEQ multiplex PCR; TCRdb's copy has only in-frame clones and lacks some. The sample consists of around 79,000 clones, 88% of them appearing once. Blood sampling took place at baseline, cycle 4 day 1, and cycle 7 day 1. CDR1 is SGDLS, CDR2 YYNGEE, per germline. V lost 3 bases, J lost 3 bases, and 13 bases stayed unmatched. CDR3 size: 17 residues. The chain recombines TRBV9 with TRBJ2-5; the match to TRBD2 covers 8 bases. Sequenced material: CD4+ or CD8+ T cells sorted from blood, taken in a trial of the OX40 agonist ivuxolimab. This TCR came from an adult with an advanced solid tumor such as melanoma, head and neck, liver or kidney cancer. As DNA, the CDR3 is TGTGCCAGCAGCGCCGGTACTAGCGGAGGCAGAGAAGAGACCCAGTACTTC. This sequence encodes CASSAGTSGGREETQYF. Using reference TRBV9 and TRBJ2-5 for the parts outside the CDR3, the full variable domain is DSGVTQTPKHLITATGQRVTLRCSPRSGDLSVYWYQQSLDQGLQFLIQYYNGEERAKGNILERFSAQQFPDLHSELNLSSLELGDSALYFCASSAGTSGGREETQYFGPGTRLLVL.